This T cell receptor beta chain was observed in a study of cytomegalovirus exposure and HLA in healthy donors. Study-wide background: Per a later analysis, the approximately 690 first-cohort and 120 validation repertoires shared one platform. Whole-study results and caveats: Confirmation was obtained in vitro that a few CMV-associated chains are specific for CMV antigens.

As concerns this clone: Antigen unknown.

TCRdb keeps only in-frame clones here, not all; method: immunoSEQ multiplex PCR. The sample shows some 350,000 clones, about 90% of them seen only once. The CDR3 totals 15 residues. V shed 5 bases and J shed 0 bases, with 13 bases lying between them. Germline-derived CDR1 and CDR2 are SGHTA and FQGNSA. The origin of this receptor is a woman younger than 45 in good health and CMV-seropositive. The sample consisted of PBMCs. The V call is TRBV7-2, the J call TRBJ1-2, with a tentative D call TRBD1 (5 bases). CDR3 nucleotide sequence: TGTGCCAGCAGCCCTTCGGGGGGAGCTAACTATGGCTACACCTTC. Its protein product is CASSPSGGANYGYTF.